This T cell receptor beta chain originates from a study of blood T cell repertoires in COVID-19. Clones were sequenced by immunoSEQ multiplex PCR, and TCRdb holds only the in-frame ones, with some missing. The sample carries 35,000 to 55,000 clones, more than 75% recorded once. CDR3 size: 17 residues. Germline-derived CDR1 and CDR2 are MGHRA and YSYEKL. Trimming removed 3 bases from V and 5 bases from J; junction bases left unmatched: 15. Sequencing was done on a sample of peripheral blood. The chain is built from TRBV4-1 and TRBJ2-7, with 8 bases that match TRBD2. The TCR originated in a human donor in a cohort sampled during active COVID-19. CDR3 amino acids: CASSQIPLAGRAHEQYF. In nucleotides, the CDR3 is TGCGCCAGCAGCCAGATCCCTCTAGCGGGTAGAGCCCACGAGCAGTACTTC.